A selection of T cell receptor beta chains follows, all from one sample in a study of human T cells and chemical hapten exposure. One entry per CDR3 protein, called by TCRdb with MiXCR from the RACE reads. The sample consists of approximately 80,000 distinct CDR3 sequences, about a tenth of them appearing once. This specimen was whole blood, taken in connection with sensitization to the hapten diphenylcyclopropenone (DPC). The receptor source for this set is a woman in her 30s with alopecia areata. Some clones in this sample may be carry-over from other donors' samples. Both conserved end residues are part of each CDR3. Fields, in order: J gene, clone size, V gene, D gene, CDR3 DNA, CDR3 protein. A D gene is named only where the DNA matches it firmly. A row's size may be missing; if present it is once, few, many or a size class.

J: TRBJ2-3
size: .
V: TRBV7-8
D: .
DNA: TGTGCCAGCAGCATCGAGACAGTGTTCACAGATACGCAGTATTTT
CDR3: CASSIETVFTDTQYF

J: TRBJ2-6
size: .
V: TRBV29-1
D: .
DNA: TGCAGCGCCTCCGGACAGCCCTCTGGGGCCAACGTCCTGACTTTC
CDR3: CSASGQPSGANVLTF

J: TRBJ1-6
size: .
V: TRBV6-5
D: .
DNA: TGTGCCAGCAGCCAGACGGGGGGAGGAAATTCACCCCTCCACTTT
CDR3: CASSQTGGGNSPLHF

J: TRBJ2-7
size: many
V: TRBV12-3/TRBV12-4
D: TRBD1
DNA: TGTGCCAGCAGTTTCGGACAGGGAAGCTCCTACGAGCAGTACTTC
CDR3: CASSFGQGSSYEQYF

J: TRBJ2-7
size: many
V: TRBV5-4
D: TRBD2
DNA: TGTGCCAGCAGCAGCGGGACTAGCGGGAGTCAATCCTACGAGCAGTACTTC
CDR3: CASSSGTSGSQSYEQYF

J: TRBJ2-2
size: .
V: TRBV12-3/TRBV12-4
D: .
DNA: TGTGCCAGCAGTTTCGAAGGGGCCACCGGGGAGCTGTTTTTT
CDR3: CASSFEGATGELFF

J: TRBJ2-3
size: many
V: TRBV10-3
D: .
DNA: TGTGCCATCAGTAGGGGGGTCAGCGGAGATACGCAGTATTTT
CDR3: CAISRGVSGDTQYF

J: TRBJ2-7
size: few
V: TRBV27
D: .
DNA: TGTGCCAGCAGTTCCGGGGGTTCGAACGAGCAGTACTTC
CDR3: CASSSGGSNEQYF

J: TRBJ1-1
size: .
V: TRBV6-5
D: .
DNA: TGTGCCAGCAGTCGGGGGGGGCAGGCCGCTGAAGCTTTCTTT
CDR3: CASSRGGQAAEAFF

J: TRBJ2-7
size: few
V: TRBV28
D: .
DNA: TGTGCCAGCAGTTATTCCGTACAGCCCGAGCAGTACTTC
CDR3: CASSYSVQPEQYF

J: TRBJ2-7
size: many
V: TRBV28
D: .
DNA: TGTGCCAGCAGCCGGGGGGCGGGCTACGAGCAGTACTTC
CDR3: CASSRGAGYEQYF

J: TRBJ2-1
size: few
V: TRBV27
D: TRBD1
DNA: TGTGCCAGCAGTTGGGACAGAACTTTCTACAATGAGCAGTTCTTC
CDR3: CASSWDRTFYNEQFF

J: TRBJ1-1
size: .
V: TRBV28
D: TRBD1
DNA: TGTGCCAGCAAGCATCGGGACAGCCAGGCTTTCTTT
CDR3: CASKHRDSQAFF

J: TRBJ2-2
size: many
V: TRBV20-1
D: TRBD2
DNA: TGCAGTGCCACTAGCGGGGTGAACACCGGGGAGCTGTTTTTT
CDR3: CSATSGVNTGELFF

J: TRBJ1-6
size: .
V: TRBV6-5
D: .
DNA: TGTGCCAGCAGTTACTCGGTGGACTCCTATAATTCACCCCTCCACTTT
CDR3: CASSYSVDSYNSPLHF

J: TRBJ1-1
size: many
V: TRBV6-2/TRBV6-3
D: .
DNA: TGTGCCAGCAGTTACGGAGAGGTGAACACTGAAGCTTTCTTT
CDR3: CASSYGEVNTEAFF

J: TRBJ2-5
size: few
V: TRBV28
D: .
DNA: TGTGCCAGCAGTCGCACCCACGAGACCCAGTACTTC
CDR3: CASSRTHETQYF

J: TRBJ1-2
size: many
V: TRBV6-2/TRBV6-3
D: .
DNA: TGTGCCAGCAGTGTTGCGGGGGGTGCCGGTGGCTACACCTTC
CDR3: CASSVAGGAGGYTF

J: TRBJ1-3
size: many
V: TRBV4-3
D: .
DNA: TGCGCCAGCAGCCAAGTAGCAGGGACCCCTGGAAACACCATATATTTT
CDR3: CASSQVAGTPGNTIYF

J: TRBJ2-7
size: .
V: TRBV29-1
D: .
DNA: TGCAGCGTTGTTATGGGGTTTCCCTACGAGCAGTACTTC
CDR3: CSVVMGFPYEQYF

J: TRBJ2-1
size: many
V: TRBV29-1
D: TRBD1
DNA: TGCAGCGGAATTGCCGGACAGGTATTGGGTGAGCAGTTCTTC
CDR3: CSGIAGQVLGEQFF

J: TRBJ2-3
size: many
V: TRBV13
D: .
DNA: TGTGCCAGCAGCTTAGGGAGGAAAACGCAGTATTTT
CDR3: CASSLGRKTQYF

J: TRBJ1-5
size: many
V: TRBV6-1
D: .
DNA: TGTGCCAGCAGTGAAGGGGGTTTTTGGGATCAGCCCCAGCATTTT
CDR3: CASSEGGFWDQPQHF